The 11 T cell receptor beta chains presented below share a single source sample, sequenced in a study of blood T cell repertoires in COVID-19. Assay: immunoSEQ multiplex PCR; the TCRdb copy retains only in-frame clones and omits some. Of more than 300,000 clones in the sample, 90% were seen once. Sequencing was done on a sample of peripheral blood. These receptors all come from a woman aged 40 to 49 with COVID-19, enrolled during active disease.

The CDR3 region is CASTTHSDSTYEQYF. DNA of the CDR3: TGTGCCAGCACCACCCACTCGGACTCAACCTACGAGCAGTACTTC. The J gene is TRBJ2-7, the V gene TRBV9, with D maybe TRBD2 (5 bases). The V gene's germline CDR1 is SGDLS and CDR2 YYNGEE. This CDR3 is built from 15 residues. V dropped 6 bases and J dropped 2 bases, with 18 bases sitting between them.

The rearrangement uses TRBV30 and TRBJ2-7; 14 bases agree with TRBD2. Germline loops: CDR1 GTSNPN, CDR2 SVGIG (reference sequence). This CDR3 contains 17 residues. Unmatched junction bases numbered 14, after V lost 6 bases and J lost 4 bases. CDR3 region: CACSGTSGRTPKYEQYF. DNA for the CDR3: TGTGCCTGTTCCGGGACTAGCGGGAGAACACCGAAGTACGAGCAGTACTTC.

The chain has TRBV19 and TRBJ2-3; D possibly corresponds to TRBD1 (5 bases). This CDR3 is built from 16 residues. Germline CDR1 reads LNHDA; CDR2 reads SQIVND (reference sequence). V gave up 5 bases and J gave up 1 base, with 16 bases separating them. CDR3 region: CASSLLVTVGTDTQYF. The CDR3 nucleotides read TGTGCCAGTAGTCTTTTGGTGACAGTCGGCACAGATACGCAGTATTTT.

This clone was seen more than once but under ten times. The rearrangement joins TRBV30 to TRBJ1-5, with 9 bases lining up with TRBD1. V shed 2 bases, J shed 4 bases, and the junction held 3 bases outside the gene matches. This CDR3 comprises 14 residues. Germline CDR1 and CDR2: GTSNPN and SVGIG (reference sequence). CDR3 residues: CAWSYGTGNQPQHF. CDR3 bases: TGTGCCTGGAGTTACGGGACAGGGAATCAGCCCCAGCATTTT.

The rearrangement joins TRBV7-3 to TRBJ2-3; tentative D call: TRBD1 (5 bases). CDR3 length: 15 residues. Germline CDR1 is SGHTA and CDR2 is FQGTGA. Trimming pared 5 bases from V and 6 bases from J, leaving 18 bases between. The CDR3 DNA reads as TGTGCCAGCAGCCCCCCAGGGCGCGGCCGGGATACGCAGTATTTT. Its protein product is CASSPPGRGRDTQYF.

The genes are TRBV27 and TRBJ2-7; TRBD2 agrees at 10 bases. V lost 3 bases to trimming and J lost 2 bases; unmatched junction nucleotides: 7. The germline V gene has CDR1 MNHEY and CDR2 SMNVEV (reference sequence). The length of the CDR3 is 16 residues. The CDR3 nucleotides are TGTGCCAGCAGTTTCTCCGGGACTAGCGCCACCTACGAGCAGTACTTC. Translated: CASSFSGTSATYEQYF.

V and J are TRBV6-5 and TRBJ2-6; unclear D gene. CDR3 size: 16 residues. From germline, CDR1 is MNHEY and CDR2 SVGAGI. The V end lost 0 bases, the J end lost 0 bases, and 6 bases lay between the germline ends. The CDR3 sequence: CASSYSFNSGANVLTF. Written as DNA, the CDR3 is TGTGCCAGCAGTTACTCGTTTAACTCTGGGGCCAACGTCCTGACTTTC.

CDR3 amino acids: CASSSRGTDTQYF. DNA for the CDR3: TGTGCCAGCAGCTCGCGGGGCACAGATACGCAGTATTTT. This chain uses TRBV7-9 with TRBJ2-3; possibly TRBD2 for D (5 bases). V gave up 4 bases and J gave up 1 base, with 6 bases separating them. This CDR3 comprises 13 residues. Germline V gene lookup returns CDR1 SEHNR and CDR2 FQNEAQ (reference sequence).

Here the CDR3 DNA reads TGTGCCAGCAGCTTGGCTAGCGGGAGTCCCATTCAGTACTTC. This gives the protein CASSLASGSPIQYF. This chain joins TRBV5-4 and TRBJ2-4; 10 positions agree with TRBD2. J gave up 9 bases and V 0 bases, and 3 bases lay outside the gene matches. The CDR3 is made up of 14 amino acids. CDR1 and CDR2 from the germline V gene are SGHNT and YYREEE (reference sequence).

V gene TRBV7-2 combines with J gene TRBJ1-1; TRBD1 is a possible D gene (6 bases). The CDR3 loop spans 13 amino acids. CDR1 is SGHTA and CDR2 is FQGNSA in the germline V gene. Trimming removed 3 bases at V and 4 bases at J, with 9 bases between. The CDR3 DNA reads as TGTGCCAGCAGCTTCAAACAGGGCACTGAAGCTTTCTTT. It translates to CASSFKQGTEAFF.

The CDR3 loop is CASSLASTGRARYEQYF. DNA of the CDR3: TGTGCCAGCAGCTTGGCCTCTACAGGAAGGGCCCGGTACGAGCAGTACTTC. This sequence joins TRBV5-4 and TRBJ2-7, with TRBD1 as a possible D gene (5 bases). V dropped 0 bases and J dropped 4 bases, with 20 bases sitting between them. CDR3 size: 17 residues. Germline loops: CDR1 SGHNT, CDR2 YYREEE (reference sequence). Full variable domain (missing parts from reference TRBV5-4 and TRBJ2-7): ETGVTQSPTHLIKTRGQQVTLRCSSQSGHNTVSWYQQALGQGPQFIFQYYREEENGRGNFPPRFSGLQFPNYSSELNVNALELDDSALYLCASSLASTGRARYEQYFGPGTRLTVT.